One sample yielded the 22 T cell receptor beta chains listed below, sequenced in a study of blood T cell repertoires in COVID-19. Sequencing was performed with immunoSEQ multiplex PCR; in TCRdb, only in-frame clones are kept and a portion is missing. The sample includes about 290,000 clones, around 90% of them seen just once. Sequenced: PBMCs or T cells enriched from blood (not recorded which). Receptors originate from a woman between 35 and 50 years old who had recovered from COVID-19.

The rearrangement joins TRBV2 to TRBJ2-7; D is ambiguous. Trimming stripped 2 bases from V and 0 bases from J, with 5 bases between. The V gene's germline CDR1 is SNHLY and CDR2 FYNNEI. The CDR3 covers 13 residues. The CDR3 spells CASSENSSYEQYF. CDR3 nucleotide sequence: TGTGCCAGCAGTGAAAACAGCTCCTACGAGCAGTACTTC.

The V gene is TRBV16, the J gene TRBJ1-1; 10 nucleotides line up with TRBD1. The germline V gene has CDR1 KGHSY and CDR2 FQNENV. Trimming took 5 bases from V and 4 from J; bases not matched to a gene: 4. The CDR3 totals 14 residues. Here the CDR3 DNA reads TGTGCCAGCAGCAGACAGGGGGCTGGCACTGAAGCTTTCTTT. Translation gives CASSRQGAGTEAFF.

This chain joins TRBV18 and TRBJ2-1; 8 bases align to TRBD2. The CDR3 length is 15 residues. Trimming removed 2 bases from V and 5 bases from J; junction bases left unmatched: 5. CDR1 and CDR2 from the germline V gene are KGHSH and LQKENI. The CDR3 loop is CASSPRTSSNNEQFF. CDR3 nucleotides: TGTGCCAGCTCACCAAGGACTAGCAGTAACAATGAGCAGTTCTTC.

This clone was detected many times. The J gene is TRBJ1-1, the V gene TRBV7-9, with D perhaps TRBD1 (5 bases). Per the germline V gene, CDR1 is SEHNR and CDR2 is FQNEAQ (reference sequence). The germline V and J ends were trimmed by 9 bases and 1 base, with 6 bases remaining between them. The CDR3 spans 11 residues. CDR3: CASGQNTEAFF. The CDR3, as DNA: TGTGCCAGTGGACAGAACACTGAAGCTTTCTTT.

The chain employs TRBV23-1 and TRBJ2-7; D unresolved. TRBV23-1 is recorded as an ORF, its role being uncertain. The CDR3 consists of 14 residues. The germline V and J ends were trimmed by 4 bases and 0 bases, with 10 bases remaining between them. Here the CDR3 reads CASSPRRSSYEQYF. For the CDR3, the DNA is TGCGCCAGCAGTCCACGCCGTAGCTCCTACGAGCAGTACTTC.

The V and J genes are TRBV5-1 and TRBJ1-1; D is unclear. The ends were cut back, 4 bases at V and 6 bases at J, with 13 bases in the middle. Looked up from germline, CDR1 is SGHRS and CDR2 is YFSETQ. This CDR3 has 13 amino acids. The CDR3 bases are TGCGCCAGCAGCACTAGTAAGTCCTCTGAAGCTTTCTTT. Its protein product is CASSTSKSSEAFF.

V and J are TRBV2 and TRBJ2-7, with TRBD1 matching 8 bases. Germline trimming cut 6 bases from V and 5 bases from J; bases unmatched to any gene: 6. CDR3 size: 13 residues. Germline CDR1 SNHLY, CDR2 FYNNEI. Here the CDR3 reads CASSQDRANEQYF. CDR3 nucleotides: TGTGCCAGCAGCCAGGACAGGGCAAACGAGCAGTACTTC.

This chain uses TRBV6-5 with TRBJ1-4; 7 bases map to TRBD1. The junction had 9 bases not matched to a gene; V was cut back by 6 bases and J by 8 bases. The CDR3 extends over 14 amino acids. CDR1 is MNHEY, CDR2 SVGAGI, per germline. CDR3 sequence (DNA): TGTGCCAGCAGAGATAGGGGGCTAGGAGAAAAACTGTTTTTT. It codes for CASRDRGLGEKLFF.

In DNA form, the CDR3 reads TGTGCCACCACGGACTCTCTAGTCAAAAATGAGCAGTTCTTC. As protein: CATTDSLVKNEQFF. The rearrangement joins TRBV7-9 to TRBJ2-1; a weak D match, TRBD2 (5 bases). V was cut by 10 bases and J by 7 bases, with 20 bases left in between. Germline CDR1 reads SEHNR; CDR2 reads FQNEAQ (reference sequence). There are 14 residues in the CDR3.

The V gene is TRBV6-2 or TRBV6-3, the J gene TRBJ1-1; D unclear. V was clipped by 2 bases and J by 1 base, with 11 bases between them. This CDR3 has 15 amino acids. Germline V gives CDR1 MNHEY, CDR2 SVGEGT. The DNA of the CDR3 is TGTGCCAGCAGTTACCCCCTGGGAGCGAACACTGAAGCTTTCTTT. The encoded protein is CASSYPLGANTEAFF.

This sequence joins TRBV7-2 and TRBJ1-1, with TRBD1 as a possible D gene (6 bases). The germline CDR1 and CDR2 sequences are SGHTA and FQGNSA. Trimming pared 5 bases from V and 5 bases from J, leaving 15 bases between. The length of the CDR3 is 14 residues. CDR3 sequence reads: CASSPNRGGTEAFF. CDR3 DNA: TGTGCCAGCAGCCCAAACAGAGGGGGAACTGAAGCTTTCTTT.

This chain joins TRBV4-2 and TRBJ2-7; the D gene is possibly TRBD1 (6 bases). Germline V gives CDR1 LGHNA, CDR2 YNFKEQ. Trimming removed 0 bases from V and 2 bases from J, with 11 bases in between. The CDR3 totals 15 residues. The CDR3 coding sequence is TGTGCCAGCAGCCAAGATCAAGGACAGCCCTACGAGCAGTACTTC. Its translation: CASSQDQGQPYEQYF.

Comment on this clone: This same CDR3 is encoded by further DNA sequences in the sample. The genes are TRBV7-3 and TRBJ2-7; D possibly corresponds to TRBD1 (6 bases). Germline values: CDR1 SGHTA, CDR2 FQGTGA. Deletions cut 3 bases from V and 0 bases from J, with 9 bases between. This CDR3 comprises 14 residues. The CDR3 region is CASSLGHSSYEQYF. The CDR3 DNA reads TGTGCCAGCAGCTTGGGACATTCCTCCTACGAGCAGTACTTC.

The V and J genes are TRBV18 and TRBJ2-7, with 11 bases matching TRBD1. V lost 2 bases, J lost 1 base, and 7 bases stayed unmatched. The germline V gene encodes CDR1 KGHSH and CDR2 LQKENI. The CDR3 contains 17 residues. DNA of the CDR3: TGTGCCAGCTCACCAACAGCCGGGACAGGGGGTTCCTACGAGCAGTACTTC. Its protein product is CASSPTAGTGGSYEQYF.

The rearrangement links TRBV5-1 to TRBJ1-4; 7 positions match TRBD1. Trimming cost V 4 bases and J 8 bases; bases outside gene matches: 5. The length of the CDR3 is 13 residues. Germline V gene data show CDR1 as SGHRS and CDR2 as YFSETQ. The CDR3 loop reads CASSEGAGEKLFF. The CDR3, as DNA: TGCGCCAGCAGCGAGGGGGCCGGGGAAAAACTGTTTTTT.

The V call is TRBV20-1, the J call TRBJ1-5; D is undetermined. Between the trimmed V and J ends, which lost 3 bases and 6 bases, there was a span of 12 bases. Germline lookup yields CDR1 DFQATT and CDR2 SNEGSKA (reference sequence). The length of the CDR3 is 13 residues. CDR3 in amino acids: CSASDREGQPQHF. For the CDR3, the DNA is TGCAGTGCTAGTGATAGGGAGGGTCAGCCCCAGCATTTT.

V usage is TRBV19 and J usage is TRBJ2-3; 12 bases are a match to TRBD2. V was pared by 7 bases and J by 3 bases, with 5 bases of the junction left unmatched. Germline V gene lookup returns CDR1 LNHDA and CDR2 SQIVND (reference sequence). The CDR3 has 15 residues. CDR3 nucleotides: TGTGCCAGTACCTCACTAGCGGGGGGAACAGATACGCAGTATTTT. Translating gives CASTSLAGGTDTQYF.

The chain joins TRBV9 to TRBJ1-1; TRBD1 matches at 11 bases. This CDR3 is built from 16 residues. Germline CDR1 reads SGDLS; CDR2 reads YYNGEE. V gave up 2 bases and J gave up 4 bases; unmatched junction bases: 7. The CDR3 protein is CASSVIRTGGGTEAFF. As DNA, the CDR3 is TGTGCCAGCAGCGTCATCCGGACAGGGGGCGGCACTGAAGCTTTCTTT.

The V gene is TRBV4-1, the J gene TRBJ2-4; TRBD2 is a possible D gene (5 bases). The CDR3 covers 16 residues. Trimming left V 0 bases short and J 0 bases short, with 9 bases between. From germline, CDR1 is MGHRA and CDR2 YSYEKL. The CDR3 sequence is CASSQERGLAKNIQYF. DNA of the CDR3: TGCGCCAGCAGCCAAGAACGAGGGCTAGCCAAAAACATTCAGTACTTC.

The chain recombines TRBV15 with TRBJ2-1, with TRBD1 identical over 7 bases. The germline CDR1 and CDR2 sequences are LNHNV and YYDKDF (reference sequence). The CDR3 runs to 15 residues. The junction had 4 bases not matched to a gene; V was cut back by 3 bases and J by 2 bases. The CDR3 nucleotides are TGTGCCACCAGCAGGTTGACAGGGCCCTACAATGAGCAGTTCTTC. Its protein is CATSRLTGPYNEQFF.

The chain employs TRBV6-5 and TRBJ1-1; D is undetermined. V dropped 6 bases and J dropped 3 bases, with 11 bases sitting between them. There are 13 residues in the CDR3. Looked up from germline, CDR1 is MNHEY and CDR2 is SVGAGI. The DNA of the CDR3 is TGTGCCAGCAGCCTAAGCCCCGACACTGAAGCTTTCTTT. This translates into CASSLSPDTEAFF.

CDR3 region: CASSLSPGLAGGHEQYF. CDR3 DNA: TGTGCCAGCAGTCTCAGCCCGGGACTAGCGGGAGGCCACGAGCAGTACTTC. This sequence joins TRBV7-2 and TRBJ2-7, with TRBD2 matching over 15 bases. There are 17 residues in the CDR3. Unmatched junction bases numbered 11, after V lost 6 bases and J lost 5 bases. Looked up from germline, CDR1 is SGHTA and CDR2 is FQGNSA.